Described below is a single T cell receptor (beta chain) sequence and its context. The PCR used 60 Vbeta and 13 Jbeta primers. TCRdb keeps only in-frame clones here, not all; method: immunoSEQ multiplex PCR. The sample has around 100,000 clones; around 65% are singletons. This sample was taken from a study of cytomegalovirus exposure and HLA in healthy donors. This CDR3 spans 15 amino acids. V shed 4 bases, J shed 1 base, and the junction held 4 bases outside the gene matches. CDR1 and CDR2 from the germline V gene are KGHSH and LQKENI. Specimen: PBMCs. This chain connects TRBV18 to TRBJ2-1, with 7 bases aligning to TRBD2. This receptor was taken from a woman aged 45-65 years in good health and CMV-seronegative. Here the CDR3 DNA reads TGTGCCAGCTCACGCCAGGGACTATCCTACAATGAGCAGTTCTTC. Protein: CASSRQGLSYNEQFF.